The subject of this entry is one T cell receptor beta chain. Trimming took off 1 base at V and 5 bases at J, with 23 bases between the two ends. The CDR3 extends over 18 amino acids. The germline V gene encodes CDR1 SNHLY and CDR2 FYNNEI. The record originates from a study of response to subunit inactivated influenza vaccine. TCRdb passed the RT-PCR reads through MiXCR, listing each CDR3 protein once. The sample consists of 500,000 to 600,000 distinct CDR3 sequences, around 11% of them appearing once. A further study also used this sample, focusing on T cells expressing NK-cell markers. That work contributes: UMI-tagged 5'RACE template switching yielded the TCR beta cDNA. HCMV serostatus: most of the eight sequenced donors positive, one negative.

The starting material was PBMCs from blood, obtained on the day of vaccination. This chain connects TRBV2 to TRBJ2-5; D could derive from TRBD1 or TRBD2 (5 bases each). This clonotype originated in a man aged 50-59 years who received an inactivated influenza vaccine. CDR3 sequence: CASSEGTYGTGSRETQYF. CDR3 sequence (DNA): TGTGCCAGCAGTGAAGGCACCTACGGGACCGGATCCCGGGAGACCCAGTACTTC.